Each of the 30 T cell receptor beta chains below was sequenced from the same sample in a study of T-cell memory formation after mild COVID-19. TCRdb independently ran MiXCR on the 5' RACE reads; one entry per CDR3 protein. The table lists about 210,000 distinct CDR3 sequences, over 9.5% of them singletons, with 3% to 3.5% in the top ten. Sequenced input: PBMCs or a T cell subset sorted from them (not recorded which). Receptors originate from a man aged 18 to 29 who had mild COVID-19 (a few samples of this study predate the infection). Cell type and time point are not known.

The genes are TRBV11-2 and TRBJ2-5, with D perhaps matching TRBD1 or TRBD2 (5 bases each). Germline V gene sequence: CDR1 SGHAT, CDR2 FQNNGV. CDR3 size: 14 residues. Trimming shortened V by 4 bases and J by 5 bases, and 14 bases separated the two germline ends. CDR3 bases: TGTGCCAGCAGCTCATTAGGGGTAGCGGAGACCCAGTACTTC. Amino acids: CASSSLGVAETQYF.

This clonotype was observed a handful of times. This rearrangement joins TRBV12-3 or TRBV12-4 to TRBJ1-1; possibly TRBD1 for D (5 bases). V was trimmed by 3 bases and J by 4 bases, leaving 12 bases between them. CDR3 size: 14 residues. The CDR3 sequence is CASSFARVGTEAFF. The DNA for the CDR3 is TGTGCCAGCAGTTTCGCCAGGGTGGGCACTGAAGCTTTCTTT.

In nucleotides, the CDR3 is TGTGCCAGCAGCCAATCGGGACTCCTCACAGATACGCAGTATTTT. Protein: CASSQSGLLTDTQYF. The rearrangement links TRBV7-3 to TRBJ2-3, with a weak D call TRBD2 (6 bases). Germline CDR1 SGHTA, CDR2 FQGTGA. The CDR3 consists of 15 residues. V shed 5 bases and J shed 2 bases, with 14 bases lying between them.

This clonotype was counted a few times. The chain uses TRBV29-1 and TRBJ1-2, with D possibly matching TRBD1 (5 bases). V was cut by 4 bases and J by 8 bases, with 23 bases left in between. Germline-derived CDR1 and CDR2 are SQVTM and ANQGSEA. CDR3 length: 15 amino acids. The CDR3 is CSVVKSPRGAEGYTF. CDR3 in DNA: TGCAGCGTTGTGAAGTCCCCTCGTGGGGCAGAGGGCTACACCTTC.

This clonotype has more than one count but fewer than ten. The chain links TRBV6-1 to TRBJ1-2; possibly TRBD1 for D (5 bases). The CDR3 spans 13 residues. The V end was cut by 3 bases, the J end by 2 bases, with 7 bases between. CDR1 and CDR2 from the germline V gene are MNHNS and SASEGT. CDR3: CASSDWGNYGYTF. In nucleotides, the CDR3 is TGTGCCAGCAGTGACTGGGGGAACTATGGCTACACCTTC.

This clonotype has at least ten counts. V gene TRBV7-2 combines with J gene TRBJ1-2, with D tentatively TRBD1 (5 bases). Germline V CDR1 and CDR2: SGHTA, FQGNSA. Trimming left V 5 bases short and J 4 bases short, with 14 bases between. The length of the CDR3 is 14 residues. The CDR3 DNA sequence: TGTGCCAGCAGCCTTTCCGGGACGGCCTATGGCTACACCTTC. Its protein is CASSLSGTAYGYTF.

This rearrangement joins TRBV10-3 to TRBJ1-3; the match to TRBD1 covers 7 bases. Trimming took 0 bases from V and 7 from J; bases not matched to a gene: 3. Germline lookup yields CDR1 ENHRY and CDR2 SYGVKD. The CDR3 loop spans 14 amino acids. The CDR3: CAISESTGWNTIYF. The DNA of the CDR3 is TGTGCCATCAGTGAGTCGACAGGGTGGAACACCATATATTTT.

The CDR3: CASSLTGTGHEQYV. CDR3 nucleotides: TGTGCCAGCTCCCTAACCGGGACAGGGCACGAGCAGTACGTC. The chain joins TRBV18 to TRBJ2-7, with 9 positions matching TRBD1. V shed 6 bases, J shed 5 bases, and the junction held 8 bases outside the gene matches. This CDR3 comprises 14 residues. Germline lookup yields CDR1 KGHSH and CDR2 LQKENI.

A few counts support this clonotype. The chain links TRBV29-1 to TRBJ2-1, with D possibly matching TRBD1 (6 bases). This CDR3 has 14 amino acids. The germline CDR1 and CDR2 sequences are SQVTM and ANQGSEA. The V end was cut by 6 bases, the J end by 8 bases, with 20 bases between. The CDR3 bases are TGCAGCGTCGCCCCGATAGGGGGTGGGGATGAGCAGTTCTTC. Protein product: CSVAPIGGGDEQFF.

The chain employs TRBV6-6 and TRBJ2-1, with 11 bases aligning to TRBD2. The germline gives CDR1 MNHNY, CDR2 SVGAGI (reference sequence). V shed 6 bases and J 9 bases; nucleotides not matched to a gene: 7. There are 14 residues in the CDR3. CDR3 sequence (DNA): TGTGCCAGCAGGCCCACTAGCGGGGGTCGTGAGCAGTTCTTC. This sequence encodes CASRPTSGGREQFF.

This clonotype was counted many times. CDR3 sequence reads: CASSFSRDNEQFF. The CDR3 DNA follows: TGTGCCAGCAGCTTCTCCCGGGACAATGAGCAGTTCTTC. The V gene is TRBV7-2, the J gene TRBJ2-1; D unclear. The germline V gene encodes CDR1 SGHTA and CDR2 FQGNSA. Trimming shortened V by 3 bases and J by 5 bases, and 8 bases separated the two germline ends. The CDR3 loop spans 13 amino acids.

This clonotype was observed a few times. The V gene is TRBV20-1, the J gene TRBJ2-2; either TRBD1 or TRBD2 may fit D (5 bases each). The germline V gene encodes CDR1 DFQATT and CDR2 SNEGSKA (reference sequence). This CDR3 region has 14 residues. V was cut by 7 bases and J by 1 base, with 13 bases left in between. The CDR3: CSVRRAGNTGELFF. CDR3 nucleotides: TGCAGTGTTCGCAGGGCGGGGAACACCGGGGAGCTGTTTTTT.

CDR3 nucleotides: TGTGCCACCCAAGGACAGAACCAAGAGACCCAGTACTTC. Amino acid sequence: CATQGQNQETQYF. The rearrangement joins TRBV5-4 to TRBJ2-5; tentatively, D is TRBD1 (6 bases). Germline V gives CDR1 SGHNT, CDR2 YYREEE (reference sequence). The CDR3 extends over 13 amino acids. Trimming removed 9 bases at V and 0 bases at J, with 12 bases between.

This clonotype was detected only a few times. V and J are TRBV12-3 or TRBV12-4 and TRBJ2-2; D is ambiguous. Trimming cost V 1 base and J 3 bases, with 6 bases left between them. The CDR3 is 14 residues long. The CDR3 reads CASSLVVHTGELFF. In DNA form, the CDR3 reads TGTGCCAGCAGTTTAGTGGTTCACACCGGGGAGCTGTTTTTT.

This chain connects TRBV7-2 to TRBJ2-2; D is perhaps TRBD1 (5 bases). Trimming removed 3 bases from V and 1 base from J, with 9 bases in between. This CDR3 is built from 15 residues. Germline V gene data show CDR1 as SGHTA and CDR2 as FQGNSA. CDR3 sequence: CASSFLGVNTGELFF. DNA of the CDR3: TGTGCCAGCAGCTTCTTAGGGGTGAACACCGGGGAGCTGTTTTTT. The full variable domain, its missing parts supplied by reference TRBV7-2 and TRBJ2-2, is GAGVSQSPSNKVTEKGKDVELRCDPISGHTALYWYRQSLGQGLEFLIYFQGNSAPDKSGLPSDRFSAERTGGSVSTLTIQRTQQEDSAVYLCASSFLGVNTGELFFGEGSRLTVL.

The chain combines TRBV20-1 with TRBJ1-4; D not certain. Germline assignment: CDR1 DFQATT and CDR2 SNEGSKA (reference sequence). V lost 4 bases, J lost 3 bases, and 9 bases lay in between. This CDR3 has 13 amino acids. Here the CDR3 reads CSAMDRANEKLFF. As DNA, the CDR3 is TGCAGTGCTATGGATAGGGCTAATGAAAAACTGTTTTTT.

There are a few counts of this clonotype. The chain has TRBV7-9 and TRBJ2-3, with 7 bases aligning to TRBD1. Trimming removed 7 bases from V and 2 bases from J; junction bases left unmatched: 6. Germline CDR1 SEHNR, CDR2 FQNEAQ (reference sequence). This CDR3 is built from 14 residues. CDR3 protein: CASNIRGNTDTQYF. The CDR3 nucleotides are TGTGCCAGCAATATCAGGGGGAACACAGATACGCAGTATTTT.

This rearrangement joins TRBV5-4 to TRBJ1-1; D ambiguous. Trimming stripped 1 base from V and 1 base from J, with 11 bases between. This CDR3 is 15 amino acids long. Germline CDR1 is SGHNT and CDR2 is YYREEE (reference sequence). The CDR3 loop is CASSLSEVWNTEAFF. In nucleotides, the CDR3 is TGTGCCAGCAGCTTGTCCGAGGTATGGAACACTGAAGCTTTCTTT.

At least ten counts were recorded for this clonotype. The CDR3 sequence: CASSPDRAEQYF. CDR3 DNA: TGCGCCAGCAGCCCAGACAGGGCCGAGCAGTACTTC. V usage is TRBV5-1 and J usage is TRBJ2-7; TRBD1 agrees at 7 bases. The CDR3 sequence is 12 residues long. After removal of 4 bases from V and 6 bases from J, the junction contained 4 bases not matched to a gene. Germline V gene sequence: CDR1 SGHRS, CDR2 YFSETQ.

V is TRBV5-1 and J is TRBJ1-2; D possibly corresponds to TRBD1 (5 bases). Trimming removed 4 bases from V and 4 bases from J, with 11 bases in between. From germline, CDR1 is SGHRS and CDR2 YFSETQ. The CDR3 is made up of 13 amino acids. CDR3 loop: CASSLQEVYGYTF. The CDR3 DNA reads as TGCGCCAGCAGCCTACAGGAGGTCTATGGCTACACCTTC.

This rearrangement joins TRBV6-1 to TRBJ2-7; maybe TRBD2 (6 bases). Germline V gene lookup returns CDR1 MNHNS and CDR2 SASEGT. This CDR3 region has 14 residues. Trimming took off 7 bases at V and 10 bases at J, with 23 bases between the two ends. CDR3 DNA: TGTGCCAGCACCTCTAGCCCGGGACTCTGGGGCCAGTACGTC. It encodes CASTSSPGLWGQYV.

CDR3 protein: CASSPPNHEAFF. The CDR3 DNA sequence: TGTGCCAGCAGTCCGCCGAATCACGAAGCTTTCTTT. The rearrangement uses TRBV28 and TRBJ1-1; D not resolved. V was trimmed by 5 bases and J by 8 bases, leaving 12 bases between them. The CDR3 spans 12 residues. Germline values: CDR1 MDHEN, CDR2 SYDVKM.

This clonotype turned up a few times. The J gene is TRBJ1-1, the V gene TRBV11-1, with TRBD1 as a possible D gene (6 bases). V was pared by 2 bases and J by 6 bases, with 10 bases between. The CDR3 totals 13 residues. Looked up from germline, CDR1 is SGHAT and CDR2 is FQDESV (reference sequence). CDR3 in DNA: TGTGCCAGCAGCTTACGCAGGGGAGCTGAAGCTTTCTTT. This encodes CASSLRRGAEAFF.

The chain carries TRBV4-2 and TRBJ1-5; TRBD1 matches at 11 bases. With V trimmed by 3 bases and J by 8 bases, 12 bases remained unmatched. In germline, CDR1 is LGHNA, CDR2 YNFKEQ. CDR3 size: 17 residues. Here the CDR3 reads CASSQNPGTGGDEPQHF. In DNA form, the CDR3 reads TGTGCCAGCAGCCAGAACCCCGGGACAGGGGGAGACGAGCCCCAGCATTTT.

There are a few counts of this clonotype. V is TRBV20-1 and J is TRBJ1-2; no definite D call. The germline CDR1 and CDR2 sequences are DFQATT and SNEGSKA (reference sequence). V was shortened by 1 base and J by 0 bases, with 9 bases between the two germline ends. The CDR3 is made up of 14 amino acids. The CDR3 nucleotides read TGCAGTGCTAGAGGGTTCCTCGCTAACTATGGCTACACCTTC. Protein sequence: CSARGFLANYGYTF.

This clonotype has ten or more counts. The CDR3 here is CASSPPVGGGRTGELFF. The CDR3 DNA sequence: TGTGCCAGCAGCCCGCCGGTCGGCGGGGGGAGGACCGGGGAGCTGTTTTTT. The chain uses TRBV11-2 and TRBJ2-2; 8 nucleotides line up with TRBD2. This CDR3 is 17 amino acids long. The V and J ends lost 5 bases and 5 bases, in that order; junction bases with no gene match: 13. From germline, CDR1 is SGHAT and CDR2 FQNNGV.

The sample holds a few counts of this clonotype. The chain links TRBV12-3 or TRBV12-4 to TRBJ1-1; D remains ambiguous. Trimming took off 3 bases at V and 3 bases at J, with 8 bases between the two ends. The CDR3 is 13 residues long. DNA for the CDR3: TGTGCCAGCAGTTTTTCCGAGTACACTGAAGCTTTCTTT. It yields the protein CASSFSEYTEAFF.

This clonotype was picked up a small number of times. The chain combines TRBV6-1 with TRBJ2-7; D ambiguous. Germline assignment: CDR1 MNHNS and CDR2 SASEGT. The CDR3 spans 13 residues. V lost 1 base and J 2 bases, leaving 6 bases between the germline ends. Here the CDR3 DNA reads TGTGCCAGCAGTGAAGGGGGTCCCTACGAGCAGTACTTC. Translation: CASSEGGPYEQYF.

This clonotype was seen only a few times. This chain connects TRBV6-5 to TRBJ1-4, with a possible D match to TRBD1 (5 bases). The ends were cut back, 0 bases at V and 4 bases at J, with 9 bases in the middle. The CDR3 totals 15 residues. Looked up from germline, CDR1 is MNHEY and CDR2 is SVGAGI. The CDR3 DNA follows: TGTGCCAGCAGTTACTCCGGGACGAGTAATGAAAAACTGTTTTTT. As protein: CASSYSGTSNEKLFF.

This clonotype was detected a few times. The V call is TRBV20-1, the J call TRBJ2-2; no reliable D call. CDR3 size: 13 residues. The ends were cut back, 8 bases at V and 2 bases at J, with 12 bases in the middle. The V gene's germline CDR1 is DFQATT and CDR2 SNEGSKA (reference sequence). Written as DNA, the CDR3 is TGCAGTCCCAAGCACTCTAACACCGGGGAGCTGTTTTTT. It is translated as CSPKHSNTGELFF.